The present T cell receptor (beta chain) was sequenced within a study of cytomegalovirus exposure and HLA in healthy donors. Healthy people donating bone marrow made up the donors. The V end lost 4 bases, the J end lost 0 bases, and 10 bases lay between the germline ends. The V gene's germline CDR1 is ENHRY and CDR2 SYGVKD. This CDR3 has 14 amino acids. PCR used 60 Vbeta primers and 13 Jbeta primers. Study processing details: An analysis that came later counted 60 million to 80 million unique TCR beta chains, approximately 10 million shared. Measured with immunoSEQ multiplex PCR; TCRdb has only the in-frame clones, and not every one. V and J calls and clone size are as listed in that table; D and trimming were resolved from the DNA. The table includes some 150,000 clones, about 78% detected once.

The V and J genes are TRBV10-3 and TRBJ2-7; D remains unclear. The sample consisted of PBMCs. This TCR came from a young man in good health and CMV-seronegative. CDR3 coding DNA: TGTGCCATCAGTGTGTACAGCTCCTCCTACGAGCAGTACTTC. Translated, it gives CAISVYSSSYEQYF.